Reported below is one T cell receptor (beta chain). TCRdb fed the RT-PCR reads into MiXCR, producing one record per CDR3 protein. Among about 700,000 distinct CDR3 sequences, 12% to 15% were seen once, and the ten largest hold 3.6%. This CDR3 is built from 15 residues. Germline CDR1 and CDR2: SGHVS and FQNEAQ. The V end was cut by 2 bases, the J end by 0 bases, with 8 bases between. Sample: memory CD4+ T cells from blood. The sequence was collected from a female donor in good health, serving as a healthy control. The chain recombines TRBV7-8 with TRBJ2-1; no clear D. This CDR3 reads CASSLLFFSYNEQFF. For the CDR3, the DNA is TGTGCCAGCAGCTTACTGTTCTTCTCCTACAATGAGCAGTTCTTC. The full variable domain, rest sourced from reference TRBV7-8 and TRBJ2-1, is GAGVSQSPRYKVAKRGQDVALRCDPISGHVSLFWYQQALGQGPEFLTYFQNEAQLDKSGLPSDRFFAERPEGSVSTLKIQRTQQEDSAVYLCASSLLFFSYNEQFFGPGTRLTVL.